Shown below are 25 T cell receptor beta chains from a single sample sequenced in a study of cytomegalovirus exposure and HLA in healthy donors. PCR involved 60 Vbeta and 13 Jbeta primers. Sequencing was performed with immunoSEQ multiplex PCR; in TCRdb, only in-frame clones are kept and a portion is missing. The profile shows over 150,000 clones, roughly four fifths of them singletons. Sequenced material: PBMCs. Receptors originate from a young woman in good health and CMV-seronegative.

The chain recombines TRBV30 with TRBJ2-5; D remains unclear. The V end lost 6 bases, the J end lost 5 bases, and 10 bases lay between the germline ends. This CDR3 spans 11 amino acids. Germline CDR1 is GTSNPN and CDR2 is SVGIG (reference sequence). The CDR3 protein is CACMTSETQYF. The CDR3 DNA is TGTGCCTGCATGACTTCGGAGACCCAGTACTTC.

V gene TRBV6-5 combines with J gene TRBJ2-3; 8 bases agree with TRBD2. CDR1 MNHEY and CDR2 SVGAGI come from the germline V gene. CDR3 length equals 14 residues. V shed 4 bases, J shed 3 bases, and the junction held 3 bases outside the gene matches. The CDR3 sequence: CASSSGLETDTQYF. The CDR3 DNA follows: TGTGCCAGCAGTTCGGGACTAGAGACAGATACGCAGTATTTT.

The rearrangement links TRBV5-6 to TRBJ2-7; a possible D gene is TRBD2 (5 bases). V shed 1 base and J shed 6 bases, with 14 bases lying between them. This CDR3 has 14 amino acids. Germline lookup yields CDR1 SGHDT and CDR2 YYEEEE. CDR3 bases: TGTGCCAGCAGCTTGCTAGTACTAGGGCCCGAGCAGTACTTC. Amino acid sequence: CASSLLVLGPEQYF.

Only one count was recorded for this clone. The chain is built from TRBV19 and TRBJ1-4; D uncertain. This CDR3 has 13 residues. Germline values: CDR1 LNHDA, CDR2 SQIVND (reference sequence). V dropped 3 bases and J dropped 5 bases, with 7 bases sitting between them. CDR3 sequence: CASSMRLNEKLFF. The CDR3 bases are TGTGCCAGTAGTATGAGACTAAATGAAAAACTGTTTTTT.

The V and J genes are TRBV6-1 and TRBJ2-1, with a tentative D call TRBD1 (5 bases). Germline CDR1 and CDR2: MNHNS and SASEGT. The ends were cut back, 8 bases at V and 4 bases at J, with 12 bases in the middle. This CDR3 has 13 residues. CDR3 region: CASGLGAYNEQFF. The DNA of the CDR3 is TGTGCCAGCGGGTTAGGGGCTTACAATGAGCAGTTCTTC.

The chain is built from TRBV7-9 and TRBJ2-1; D remains unclear. The CDR3 has 17 amino acids. The ends were cut back, 5 bases at V and 0 bases at J, with 17 bases in the middle. The V gene's germline CDR1 is SEHNR and CDR2 FQNEAQ (reference sequence). CDR3 protein: CASSPGLTESSYNEQFF. In nucleotides, the CDR3 is TGTGCCAGCAGCCCAGGCCTCACAGAAAGCTCCTACAATGAGCAGTTCTTC.

V is TRBV30 and J is TRBJ2-7; D might be TRBD1 (6 bases). The germline V gene encodes CDR1 GTSNPN and CDR2 SVGIG (reference sequence). V lost 4 bases to trimming and J lost 6 bases, with 19 bases between them. The CDR3 length is 14 residues. CDR3 in DNA: TGTGCCTGGATTCGCCCAGGGGCCACTATCGAGCAGTACTTC. Protein sequence: CAWIRPGATIEQYF.

This clone was counted between two and nine times. J is TRBJ1-1 and V is TRBV4-1; D might be TRBD1 (5 bases). Per germline, CDR1 MGHRA and CDR2 YSYEKL. There are 14 residues in the CDR3. The germline V and J ends were trimmed by 1 base and 0 bases, with 6 bases remaining between them. This chain's CDR3 is CASSQGQLNTEAFF. CDR3 coding DNA: TGCGCCAGCAGCCAAGGACAGCTGAACACTGAAGCTTTCTTT.

The chain recombines TRBV4-1 with TRBJ2-7, with D perhaps TRBD1 (5 bases). The CDR3 extends over 16 amino acids. The germline V and J ends were trimmed by 0 bases and 3 bases, with 15 bases remaining between them. CDR1 and CDR2 (germline): MGHRA, YSYEKL. The CDR3: CASSQDPQGRYYEQYF. CDR3 sequence (DNA): TGCGCCAGCAGCCAAGATCCGCAGGGCCGATACTACGAGCAGTACTTC.

V is TRBV7-8 and J is TRBJ2-1, with D hard to call. The germline V and J ends were trimmed by 2 bases and 1 base, with 9 bases remaining between them. Germline CDR1 reads SGHVS; CDR2 reads FQNEAQ. This CDR3 comprises 15 residues. CDR3 DNA: TGTGCCAGCAGCTTAACAGTTCCTTCCTACAATGAGCAGTTCTTC. Encoded protein: CASSLTVPSYNEQFF.

The chain uses TRBV6-5 and TRBJ2-5; D is unclear. CDR1 and CDR2 (germline): MNHEY, SVGAGI. V was clipped by 3 bases and J by 1 base, with 9 bases between them. The CDR3 contains 14 residues. CDR3 DNA: TGTGCCAGCAGTTATGATGGGCTCCAAGAGACCCAGTACTTC. Protein: CASSYDGLQETQYF.

The V and J genes are TRBV7-2 and TRBJ2-3; perhaps TRBD2 as D (5 bases). Trimming pared 0 bases from V and 7 bases from J, leaving 14 bases between. The CDR3 consists of 15 residues. The germline CDR1 and CDR2 sequences are SGHTA and FQGNSA. Here the CDR3 DNA reads TGTGCCAGCAGCTTAGCTAGCGTCGTTACGAATACGCAGTATTTT. This sequence encodes CASSLASVVTNTQYF.

For the CDR3, the DNA is TGTGCCAGCAGCAAAGGGCCAAGCAATCAGCCCCAGCATTTT. Translation gives CASSKGPSNQPQHF. The rearrangement uses TRBV21-1 and TRBJ1-5; no check of the table's D call, TRBD1, against the DNA was made. TRBV21-1 is an annotated pseudogene. The CDR3 loop spans 14 amino acids.

This chain joins TRBV9 and TRBJ2-5, with 8 bases identical to TRBD2. The germline V gene has CDR1 SGDLS and CDR2 YYNGEE. Unmatched junction bases numbered 9, after V lost 1 base and J lost 1 base. The CDR3 length is 17 residues. CDR3 protein: CASSVSLGGGSQETQYF. In DNA form, the CDR3 reads TGTGCCAGCAGCGTATCCTTGGGCGGGGGGTCCCAAGAGACCCAGTACTTC.

The J gene is TRBJ1-4, the V gene TRBV6-5; 7 bases align to TRBD1. Trimming took 6 bases from V and 7 from J; bases not matched to a gene: 11. Germline V gene data show CDR1 as MNHEY and CDR2 as SVGAGI. CDR3 length equals 15 residues. CDR3 protein: CASRPYRGRGEKLFF. CDR3 bases: TGTGCCAGCAGACCATACAGGGGACGGGGTGAAAAACTGTTTTTT.

This chain uses TRBV6-5 with TRBJ1-1; D is unclear. Trimming pared 5 bases from V and 0 bases from J, leaving 7 bases between. Germline assignment: CDR1 MNHEY and CDR2 SVGAGI. The CDR3 loop spans 13 amino acids. CDR3 in amino acids: CASSPLLNTEAFF. The CDR3 bases are TGTGCCAGCAGTCCACTACTGAACACTGAAGCTTTCTTT.

This clone was detected only once. The J gene is TRBJ1-1, the V gene TRBV5-1; D call uncertain. This CDR3 contains 11 residues. Germline loops: CDR1 SGHRS, CDR2 YFSETQ. With 2 bases removed from V and 10 bases from J, the gap between germline ends came to 9 bases. The CDR3 DNA follows: TGCGCCAGCAGCTTCGGGGTTCGAGCTTTCTTT. Translated, it gives CASSFGVRAFF.

The gene calls are TRBV10-3 and TRBJ1-5, with D unclear. The CDR3 contains 14 residues. The V gene's germline CDR1 is ENHRY and CDR2 SYGVKD. Trimming stripped 2 bases from V and 0 bases from J, with 5 bases between. CDR3 sequence: CAISERSSNQPQHF. The CDR3 DNA reads TGTGCCATCAGTGAGCGCAGTAGCAATCAGCCCCAGCATTTT.

The gene calls are TRBV4-3 and TRBJ2-7; TRBD2 might be the D (5 bases). Germline values: CDR1 LGHNA, CDR2 YSLEER. The CDR3 length is 16 residues. Trimming removed 6 bases at V and 1 base at J, with 19 bases between. The CDR3 sequence is CASSCFSRVQSYEQYF. The CDR3 DNA reads as TGCGCCAGCAGTTGCTTTTCGCGGGTCCAATCCTACGAGCAGTACTTC.

The genes are TRBV4-2 and TRBJ1-5; 7 bases map to TRBD1. The CDR3 covers 16 residues. After removal of 6 bases from V and 0 bases from J, the junction contained 8 bases not matched to a gene. The V gene's germline CDR1 is LGHNA and CDR2 YNFKEQ. In nucleotides, the CDR3 is TGTGCCAGCAGTCAACAGGGGACATATAGCAATCAGCCCCAGCATTTT. Protein: CASSQQGTYSNQPQHF.

The rearrangement joins TRBV2 to TRBJ1-5; 9 bases are shared with TRBD1. J gave up 2 bases and V 4 bases, and 9 bases lay outside the gene matches. The CDR3 is 17 residues long. Germline values: CDR1 SNHLY, CDR2 FYNNEI. The DNA for the CDR3 is TGTGCCAGCAGTGGAACAGGGGGCCTGCGGGGCAATCAGCCCCAGCATTTT. This codes for CASSGTGGLRGNQPQHF.

This chain uses TRBV5-4 with TRBJ2-7; a possible D gene is TRBD1 (6 bases). CDR1 is SGHNT and CDR2 is YYREEE in the germline V gene (reference sequence). V lost 4 bases and J 0 bases, leaving 11 bases between the germline ends. This CDR3 spans 14 amino acids. CDR3 in amino acids: CASSRDISSYEQYF. The DNA of the CDR3 is TGTGCCAGCAGCAGGGACATCTCCTCCTACGAGCAGTACTTC.

This CDR3 is CASSSGLAVGNGELFF. The CDR3 DNA reads as TGTGCCAGCAGCTCGGGACTAGCGGTGGGGAACGGGGAGCTGTTTTTT. J is TRBJ2-2 and V is TRBV7-8, with 11 bases identical to TRBD2. Per the germline V gene, CDR1 is SGHVS and CDR2 is FQNEAQ. V was clipped by 4 bases and J by 7 bases; unmatched bases: 8. This CDR3 is built from 16 residues. Filled out from reference TRBV7-8 and TRBJ2-2, the complete variable domain reads GAGVSQSPRYKVAKRGQDVALRCDPISGHVSLFWYQQALGQGPEFLTYFQNEAQLDKSGLPSDRFFAERPEGSVSTLKIQRTQQEDSAVYLCASSSGLAVGNGELFFGEGSRLTVL.

The V gene is TRBV19, the J gene TRBJ2-7; tentatively, D is TRBD1 (5 bases). The CDR3 spans 17 residues. Trimming removed 6 bases at V and 1 base at J, with 22 bases between. Germline V lookup: CDR1 LNHDA, CDR2 SQIVND (reference sequence). For the CDR3, the DNA is TGTGCCAGTAGAAAGGGGTTGGGGCCCTCCATGTCCTACGAGCAGTACTTC. The encoded protein is CASRKGLGPSMSYEQYF.

The J gene is TRBJ1-3, the V gene TRBV28; D remains ambiguous. Germline V CDR1 and CDR2: MDHEN, SYDVKM. The CDR3 extends over 13 amino acids. V was cut by 8 bases and J by 3 bases, with 11 bases left in between. CDR3 coding DNA: TGTGCCAGCTTTACGCCCAGTGGAAACACCATATATTTT. This codes for CASFTPSGNTIYF.